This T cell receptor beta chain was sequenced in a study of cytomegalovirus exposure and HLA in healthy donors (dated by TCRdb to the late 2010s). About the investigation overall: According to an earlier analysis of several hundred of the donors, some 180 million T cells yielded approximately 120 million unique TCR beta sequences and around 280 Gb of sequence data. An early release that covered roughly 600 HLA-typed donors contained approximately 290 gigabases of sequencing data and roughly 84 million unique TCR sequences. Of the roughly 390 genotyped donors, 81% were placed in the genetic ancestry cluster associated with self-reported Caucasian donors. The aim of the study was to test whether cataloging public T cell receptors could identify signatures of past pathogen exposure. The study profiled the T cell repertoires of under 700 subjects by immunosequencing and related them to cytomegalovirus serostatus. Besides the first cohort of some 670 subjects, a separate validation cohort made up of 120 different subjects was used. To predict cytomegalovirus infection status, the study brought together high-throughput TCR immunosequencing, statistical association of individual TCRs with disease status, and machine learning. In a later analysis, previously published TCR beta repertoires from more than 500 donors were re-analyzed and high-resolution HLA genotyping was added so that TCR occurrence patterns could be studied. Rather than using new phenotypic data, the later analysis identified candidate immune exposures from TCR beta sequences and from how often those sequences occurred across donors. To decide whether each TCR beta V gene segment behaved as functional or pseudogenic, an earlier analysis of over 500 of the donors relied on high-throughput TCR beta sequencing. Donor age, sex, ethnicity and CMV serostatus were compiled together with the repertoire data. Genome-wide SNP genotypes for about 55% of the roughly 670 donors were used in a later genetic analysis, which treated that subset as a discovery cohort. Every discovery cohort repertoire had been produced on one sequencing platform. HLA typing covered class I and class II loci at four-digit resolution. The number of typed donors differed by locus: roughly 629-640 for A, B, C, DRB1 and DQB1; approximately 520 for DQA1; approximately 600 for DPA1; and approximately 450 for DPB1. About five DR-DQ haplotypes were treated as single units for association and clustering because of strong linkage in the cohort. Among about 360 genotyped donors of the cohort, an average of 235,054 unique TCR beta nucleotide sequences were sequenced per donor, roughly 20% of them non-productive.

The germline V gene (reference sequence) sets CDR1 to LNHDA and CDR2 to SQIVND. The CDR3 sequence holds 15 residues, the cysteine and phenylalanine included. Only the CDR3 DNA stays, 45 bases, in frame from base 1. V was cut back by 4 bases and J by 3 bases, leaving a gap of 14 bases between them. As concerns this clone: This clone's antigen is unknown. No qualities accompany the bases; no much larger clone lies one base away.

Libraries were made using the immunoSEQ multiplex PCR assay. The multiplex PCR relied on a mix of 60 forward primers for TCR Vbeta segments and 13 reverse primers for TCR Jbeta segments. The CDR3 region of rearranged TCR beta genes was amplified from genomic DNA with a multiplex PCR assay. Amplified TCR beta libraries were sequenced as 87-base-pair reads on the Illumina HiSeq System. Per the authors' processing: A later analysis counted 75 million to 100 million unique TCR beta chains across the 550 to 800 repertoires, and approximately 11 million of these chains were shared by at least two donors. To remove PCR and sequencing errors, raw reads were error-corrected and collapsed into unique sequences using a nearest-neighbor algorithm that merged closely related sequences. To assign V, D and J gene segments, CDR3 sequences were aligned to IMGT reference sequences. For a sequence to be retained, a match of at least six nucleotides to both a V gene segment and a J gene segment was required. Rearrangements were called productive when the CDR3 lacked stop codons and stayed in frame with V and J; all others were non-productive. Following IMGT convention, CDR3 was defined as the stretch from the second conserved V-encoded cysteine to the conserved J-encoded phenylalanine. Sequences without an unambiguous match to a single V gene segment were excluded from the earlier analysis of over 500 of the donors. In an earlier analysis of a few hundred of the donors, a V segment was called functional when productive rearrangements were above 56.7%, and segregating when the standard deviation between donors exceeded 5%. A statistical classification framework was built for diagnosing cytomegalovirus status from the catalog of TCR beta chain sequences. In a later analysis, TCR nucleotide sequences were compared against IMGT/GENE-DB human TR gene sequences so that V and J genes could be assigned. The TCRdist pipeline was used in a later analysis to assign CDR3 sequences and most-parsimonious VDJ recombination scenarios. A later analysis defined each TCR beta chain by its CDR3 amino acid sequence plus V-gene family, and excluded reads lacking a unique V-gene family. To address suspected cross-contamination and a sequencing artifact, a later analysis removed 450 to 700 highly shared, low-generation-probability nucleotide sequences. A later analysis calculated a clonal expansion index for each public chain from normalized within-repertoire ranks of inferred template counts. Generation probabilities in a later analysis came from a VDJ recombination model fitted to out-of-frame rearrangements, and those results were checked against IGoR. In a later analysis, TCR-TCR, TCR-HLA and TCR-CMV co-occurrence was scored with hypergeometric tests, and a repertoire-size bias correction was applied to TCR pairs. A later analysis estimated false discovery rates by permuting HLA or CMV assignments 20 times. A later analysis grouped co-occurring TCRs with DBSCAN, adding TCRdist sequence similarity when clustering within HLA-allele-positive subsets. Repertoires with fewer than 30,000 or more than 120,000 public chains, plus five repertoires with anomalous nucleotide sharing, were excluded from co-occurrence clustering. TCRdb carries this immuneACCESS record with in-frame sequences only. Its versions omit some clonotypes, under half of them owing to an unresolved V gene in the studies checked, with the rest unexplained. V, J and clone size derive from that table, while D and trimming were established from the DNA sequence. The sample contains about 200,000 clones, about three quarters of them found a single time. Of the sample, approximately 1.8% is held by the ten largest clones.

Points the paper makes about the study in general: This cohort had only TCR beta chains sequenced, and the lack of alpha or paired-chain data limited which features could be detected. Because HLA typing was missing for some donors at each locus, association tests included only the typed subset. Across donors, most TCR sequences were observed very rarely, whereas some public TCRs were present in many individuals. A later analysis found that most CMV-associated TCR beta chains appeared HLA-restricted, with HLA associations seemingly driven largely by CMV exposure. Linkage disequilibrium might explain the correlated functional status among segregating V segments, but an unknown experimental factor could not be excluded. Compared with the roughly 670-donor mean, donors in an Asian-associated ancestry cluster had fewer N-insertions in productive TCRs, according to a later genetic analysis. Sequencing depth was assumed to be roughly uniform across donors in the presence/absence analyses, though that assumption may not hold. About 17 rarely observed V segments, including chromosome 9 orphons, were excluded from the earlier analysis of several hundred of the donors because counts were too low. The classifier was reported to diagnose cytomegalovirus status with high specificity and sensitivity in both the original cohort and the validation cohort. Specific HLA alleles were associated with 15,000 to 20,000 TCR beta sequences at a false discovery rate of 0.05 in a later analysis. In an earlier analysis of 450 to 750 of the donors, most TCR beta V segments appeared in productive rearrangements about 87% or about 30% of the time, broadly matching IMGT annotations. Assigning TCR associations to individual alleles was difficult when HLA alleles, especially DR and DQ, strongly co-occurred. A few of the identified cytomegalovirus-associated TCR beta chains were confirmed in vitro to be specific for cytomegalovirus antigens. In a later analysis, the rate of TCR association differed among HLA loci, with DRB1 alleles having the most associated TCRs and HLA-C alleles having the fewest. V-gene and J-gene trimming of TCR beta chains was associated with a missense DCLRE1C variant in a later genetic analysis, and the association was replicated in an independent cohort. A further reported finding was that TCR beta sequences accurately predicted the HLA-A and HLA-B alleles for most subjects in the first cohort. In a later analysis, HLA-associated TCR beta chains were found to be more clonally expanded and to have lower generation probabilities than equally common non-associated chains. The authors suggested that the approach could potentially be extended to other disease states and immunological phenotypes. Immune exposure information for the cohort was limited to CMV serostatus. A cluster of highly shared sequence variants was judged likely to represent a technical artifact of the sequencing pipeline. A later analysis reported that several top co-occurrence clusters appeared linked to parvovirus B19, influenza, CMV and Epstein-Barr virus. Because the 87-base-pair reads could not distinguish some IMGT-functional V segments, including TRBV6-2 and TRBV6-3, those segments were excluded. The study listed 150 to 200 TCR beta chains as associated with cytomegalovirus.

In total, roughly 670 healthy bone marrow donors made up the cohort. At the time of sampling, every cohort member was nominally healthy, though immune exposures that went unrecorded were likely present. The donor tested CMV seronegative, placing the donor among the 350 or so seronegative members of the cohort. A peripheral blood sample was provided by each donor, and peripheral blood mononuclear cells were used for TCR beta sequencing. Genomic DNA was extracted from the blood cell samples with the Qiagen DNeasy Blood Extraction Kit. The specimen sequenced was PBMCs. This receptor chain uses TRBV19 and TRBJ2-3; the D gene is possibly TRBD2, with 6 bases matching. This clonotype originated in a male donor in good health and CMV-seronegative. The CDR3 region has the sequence CASSTRDWETDTQYF. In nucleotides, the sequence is TGTGCCAGTAGTACGCGGGACTGGGAAACAGATACGCAGTATTTT.